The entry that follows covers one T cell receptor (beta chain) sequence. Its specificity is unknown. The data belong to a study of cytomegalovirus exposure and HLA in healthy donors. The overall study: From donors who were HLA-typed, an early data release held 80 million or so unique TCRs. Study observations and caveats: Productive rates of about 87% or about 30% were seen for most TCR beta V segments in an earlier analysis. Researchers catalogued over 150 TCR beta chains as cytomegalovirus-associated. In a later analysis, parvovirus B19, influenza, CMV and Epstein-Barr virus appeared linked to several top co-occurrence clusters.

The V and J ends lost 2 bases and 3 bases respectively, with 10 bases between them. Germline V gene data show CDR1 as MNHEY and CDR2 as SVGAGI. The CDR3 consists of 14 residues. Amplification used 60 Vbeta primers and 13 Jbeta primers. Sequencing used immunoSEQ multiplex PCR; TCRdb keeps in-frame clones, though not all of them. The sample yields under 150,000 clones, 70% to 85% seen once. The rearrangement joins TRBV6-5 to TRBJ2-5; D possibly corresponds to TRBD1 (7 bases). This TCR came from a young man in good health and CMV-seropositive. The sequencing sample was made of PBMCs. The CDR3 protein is CASSYGGTEETQYF. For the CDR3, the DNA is TGTGCCAGCAGTTACGGGGGGACAGAAGAGACCCAGTACTTC.